The 11 T cell receptor beta chains listed next were all sequenced from one sample in a study of OX40 agonist ivuxolimab in advanced cancers. This table comes from immunoSEQ multiplex PCR, and its TCRdb copy is limited to in-frame clones, with some not included. The data show some 19,000 clones, approximately 77% seen once. The specimen comprised CD4+ or CD8+ T cells sorted from blood, sampled in a trial of the OX40 agonist ivuxolimab. These receptors originate from an adult with an advanced solid tumor such as melanoma, head and neck, liver or kidney cancer.

The chain combines TRBV5-1 with TRBJ2-7; the match to TRBD2 covers 14 bases. This CDR3 has 15 residues. The V gene end was trimmed by 6 bases and the J gene end by 4 bases; junction bases not matched to a gene: 6. Germline values: CDR1 SGHRS, CDR2 YFSETQ. CDR3 amino acids: CASTTSGGGKYEQYF. CDR3 bases: TGCGCCAGCACGACTAGCGGGGGGGGCAAATACGAGCAGTACTTC.

V usage is TRBV14 and J usage is TRBJ1-1; perhaps TRBD1 as D (6 bases). Looked up from germline, CDR1 is SGHDN and CDR2 is FVKESK. Trimming shortened V by 2 bases and J by 7 bases, and 14 bases separated the two germline ends. The CDR3 consists of 14 residues. The DNA for the CDR3 is TGTGCCAGCAGCCAAATCGGACAGTTGTTTGAAGCTTTCTTT. Protein sequence: CASSQIGQLFEAFF.

The V and J genes are TRBV6-1 and TRBJ1-2; tentative D call: TRBD1 (5 bases). The germline V and J ends were trimmed by 3 bases and 4 bases, with 12 bases remaining between them. CDR1 and CDR2 from the germline V gene are MNHNS and SASEGT. The CDR3 length is 14 residues. This CDR3 reads CASSDLTVLYGYTF. CDR3 DNA sequence: TGTGCCAGCAGTGATCTGACAGTTCTCTATGGCTACACCTTC.

By sample fraction, this clone is large. The genes are TRBV14 and TRBJ1-2, with TRBD1 matching 9 bases. This CDR3 has 16 residues. The ends lost 1 base at V and 4 bases at J; junction bases unmatched: 7. The V gene's germline CDR1 is SGHDN and CDR2 FVKESK. This chain's CDR3 is CASSQAGTGKGYGYTF. The CDR3 DNA is TGTGCCAGCAGCCAAGCTGGGACAGGGAAGGGCTATGGCTACACCTTC.

This clone was seen a handful of times. V usage is TRBV7-9 and J usage is TRBJ2-7; the match to TRBD2 covers 8 bases. Germline trimming cut 3 bases from V and 5 bases from J; bases unmatched to any gene: 6. The CDR3 consists of 14 residues. From germline, CDR1 is SEHNR and CDR2 FQNEAQ (reference sequence). The CDR3 here is CASSFNGRGNEQYF. The DNA of the CDR3 is TGTGCCAGCAGCTTCAACGGGAGGGGGAACGAGCAGTACTTC.

The chain is built from TRBV5-1 and TRBJ2-5; 8 nucleotides align to TRBD2. The trim removed 4 bases at V and 2 bases at J, leaving 7 bases unmatched. Looked up from germline, CDR1 is SGHRS and CDR2 is YFSETQ. This CDR3 comprises 15 residues. The CDR3 is CASSTSGLDQETQYF. In DNA form, the CDR3 reads TGCGCCAGCAGCACCTCGGGACTAGATCAAGAGACCCAGTACTTC.

CDR3 residues: CASSVESFTDTQYF. CDR3 nucleotide sequence: TGTGCCAGCAGCGTAGAGAGTTTCACAGATACGCAGTATTTT. The chain links TRBV9 to TRBJ2-3; D is unclear. The CDR3 is 14 amino acids. The germline V gene has CDR1 SGDLS and CDR2 YYNGEE. With 0 bases removed from V and 2 bases from J, the gap between germline ends came to 7 bases.

This clone was counted between two and nine times. The CDR3 bases are TGTGCCAGCAGCCCCGCAGGTGGGACAACTAGCGGAGGCTCCTACAATGAGCAGTTCTTC. The encoded protein is CASSPAGGTTSGGSYNEQFF. This sequence joins TRBV7-6 and TRBJ2-1; TRBD2 aligns across 8 bases. The germline V gene encodes CDR1 SGHVS and CDR2 FNYEAQ. With 5 bases clipped from V and 0 bases from J, the junction kept 18 bases outside the gene matches. The CDR3 covers 20 residues.

The chain has TRBV4-1 and TRBJ2-1; no definite D call. In germline, CDR1 is MGHRA, CDR2 YSYEKL. Trimming took off 1 base at V and 8 bases at J, with 6 bases between the two ends. The CDR3 has 12 residues. The CDR3 coding sequence is TGCGCCAGCAGCCAAGGGGCCGATGAGCAGTTCTTC. Encoded protein: CASSQGADEQFF.

CDR3: CASTQLPYNEQFF. DNA for the CDR3: TGTGCCAGCACCCAACTCCCCTACAATGAGCAGTTCTTC. The gene calls are TRBV28 and TRBJ2-1; D is uncertain. Germline loops: CDR1 MDHEN, CDR2 SYDVKM. The V gene lost 7 bases and the J gene lost 2 bases, with 9 bases spanning the gap. The CDR3 covers 13 residues.

This clone was seen a handful of times. This chain uses TRBV6-4 with TRBJ2-1; 9 bases are shared with TRBD2. The trim removed 3 bases at V and 0 bases at J, leaving 0 bases unmatched. Germline loops: CDR1 MRHNA, CDR2 SNTAGT. The CDR3 runs to 15 residues. The CDR3 coding sequence is TGTGCCAGCAGTGAGCGGGGGGGCTCCTACAATGAGCAGTTCTTC. This translates into CASSERGGSYNEQFF.